This T cell receptor beta chain was obtained from a study of blood T cell repertoires in COVID-19. Across the whole study: Sites across the United States, Italy and Spain contributed samples from acute and convalescent COVID-19.

Method: immunoSEQ multiplex PCR; TCRdb's copy keeps in-frame clones and lacks some. The sample has about 200,000 clones; roughly nine tenths are singletons. The origin of this receptor is a woman aged 30 to 39 who had recovered from COVID-19. Sequencing was carried out using PBMCs or T cells enriched from blood (not recorded which).

The CDR3 is CAWEVPGQGNQPQHF. The CDR3 DNA sequence: TGTGCCTGGGAGGTTCCGGGACAGGGAAATCAGCCCCAGCATTTT. The J gene is TRBJ1-5, the V gene TRBV30; TRBD1 matches at 9 bases. V shed 5 bases and J 4 bases; nucleotides not matched to a gene: 9. The CDR3 totals 15 residues. Germline lookup yields CDR1 GTSNPN and CDR2 SVGIG (reference sequence).